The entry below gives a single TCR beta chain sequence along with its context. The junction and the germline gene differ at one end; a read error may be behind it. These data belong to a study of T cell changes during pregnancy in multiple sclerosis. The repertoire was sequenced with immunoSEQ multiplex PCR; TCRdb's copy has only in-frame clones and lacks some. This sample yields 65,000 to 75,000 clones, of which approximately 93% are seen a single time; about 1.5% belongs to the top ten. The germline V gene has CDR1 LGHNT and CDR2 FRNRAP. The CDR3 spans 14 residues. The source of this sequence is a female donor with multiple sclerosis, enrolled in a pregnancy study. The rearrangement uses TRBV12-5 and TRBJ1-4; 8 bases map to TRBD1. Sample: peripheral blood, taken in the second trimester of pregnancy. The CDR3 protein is CASGPTGDSERLFF. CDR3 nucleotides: TGTGCTAGTGGCCCGACAGGGGATAGTGAAAGACTGTTTTTT.